These 25 T cell receptor beta chains were sequenced from one sample in a study of Ad26.COV2.S vaccination and SARS-CoV-2 variants. Treatment given: around 19 received Ad26.COV2.S at low or high dose, single or two shots; a few received placebo; per-sample allocation not given. Samples analyzed were those drawn on day 63 after the first vaccine or placebo injection. Libraries were prepared by immunoSEQ multiplex PCR; TCRdb keeps only in-frame clonotypes and omits some of them. The table shows over 300,000 clones, with about 80% occurring only once. The material was peripheral blood, obtained in a trial of Ad26.COV2.S vaccine versus placebo. Every receptor here comes from a person aged 18-60 years who received the Ad26.COV2.S COVID-19 vaccine or a placebo.

The chain couples TRBV10-2 to TRBJ1-2; 8 nucleotides line up with TRBD1. This CDR3 is built from 13 residues. Germline CDR1 is WSHSY and CDR2 is SAAADI. The trim removed 7 bases at V and 8 bases at J, leaving 9 bases unmatched. The CDR3 DNA follows: TGCGCCAGCAAGGCGGACAGGGTCGGGGGCTACACCTTC. Translated, it gives CASKADRVGGYTF.

The gene calls are TRBV11-2 and TRBJ1-6; a weak D match, TRBD1 (5 bases). Germline-derived CDR1 and CDR2 are SGHAT and FQNNGV. V was pared by 1 base and J by 9 bases, with 16 bases between. This CDR3 is built from 16 residues. Here the CDR3 reads CASSLAPTGLGSPLHF. DNA for the CDR3: TGTGCCAGCAGCTTAGCCCCCACAGGACTGGGTTCACCCCTCCACTTT.

V gene TRBV18 combines with J gene TRBJ1-2, with TRBD1 matching 9 bases. V shed 4 bases, J shed 6 bases, and the junction held 12 bases outside the gene matches. Germline CDR1 reads KGHSH; CDR2 reads LQKENI. The CDR3 has 16 residues. The CDR3 sequence: CASSLQIGTGRDGYTF. The CDR3 DNA is TGTGCCAGCTCACTACAGATTGGGACAGGGCGGGATGGCTACACCTTC.

The chain recombines TRBV27 with TRBJ2-3; the D is unclear. Germline V CDR1 and CDR2: MNHEY, SMNVEV (reference sequence). CDR3 length equals 16 residues. The V gene lost 8 bases and the J gene lost 2 bases, with 20 bases spanning the gap. This CDR3 is CASQNHPDEDTDTQYF. The CDR3, as DNA: TGTGCCAGCCAAAACCACCCCGACGAGGACACAGATACGCAGTATTTT.

V usage is TRBV6-4 and J usage is TRBJ2-7; D tentatively reads TRBD1 or TRBD2 (5 bases each). Germline V gene lookup returns CDR1 MRHNA and CDR2 SNTAGT. V was clipped by 6 bases and J by 7 bases, with 28 bases between them. The CDR3 extends over 17 amino acids. The CDR3 region is CASSFKPGPSGPGEQYF. CDR3 bases: TGTGCCAGCAGCTTTAAACCGGGACCGTCCGGCCCGGGGGAGCAGTACTTC.

This chain links TRBV6-1 with TRBJ1-2; D is possibly TRBD1 (5 bases). CDR1 and CDR2 (germline): MNHNS, SASEGT. This CDR3 has 16 amino acids. V lost 3 bases, J lost 0 bases, and 14 bases lay in between. DNA of the CDR3: TGTGCCAGCAGTGAGGGGCACCCACGAGCTAACTATGGCTACACCTTC. Protein sequence: CASSEGHPRANYGYTF.

The CDR3 reads CASSLSGDRMMQYF. The CDR3 nucleotides are TGTGCCAGCAGTTTATCGGGGGACAGGATGATGCAGTATTTT. This chain connects TRBV27 to TRBJ2-3, with TRBD1 matching over 8 bases. Germline CDR1 reads MNHEY; CDR2 reads SMNVEV (reference sequence). The CDR3 has 14 amino acids. After removal of 0 bases from V and 11 bases from J, the junction contained 7 bases not matched to a gene.

The chain joins TRBV2 to TRBJ1-2; D unclear. V was cut by 4 bases and J by 3 bases, with 15 bases left in between. The CDR3 sequence is 15 residues long. Germline V gene lookup returns CDR1 SNHLY and CDR2 FYNNEI. The CDR3 here is CASSVQMEGDYGYTF. CDR3 nucleotides: TGTGCCAGCAGTGTTCAAATGGAGGGAGACTATGGCTACACCTTC.

This clone has more than one count but fewer than ten. The V and J genes are TRBV7-7 and TRBJ1-3, with D unclear. V was trimmed by 3 bases and J by 0 bases, leaving 15 bases between them. The CDR3 spans 17 residues. In germline, CDR1 is SSHAT, CDR2 FNYEAQ (reference sequence). CDR3 sequence: CASSFFVGWSSGNTIYF. The DNA of the CDR3 is TGTGCCAGCAGCTTTTTTGTCGGGTGGAGCTCTGGAAACACCATATATTTT.

This clone turned up a few times. The CDR3, as DNA: TGTGCCAGCAGCCCAAGGACAGTTTACGAGCAGTACTTC. This translates into CASSPRTVYEQYF. This chain uses TRBV7-9 with TRBJ2-7; the D gene is possibly TRBD1 (6 bases). Germline CDR1 SEHNR, CDR2 FQNEAQ (reference sequence). V lost 5 bases to trimming and J lost 4 bases, with 12 bases between them. The CDR3 sequence is 13 residues long.

The gene calls are TRBV18 and TRBJ1-6; D is possibly TRBD1 (5 bases). Germline V gene sequence: CDR1 KGHSH, CDR2 LQKENI. The CDR3 length is 14 residues. Trimming stripped 3 bases from V and 12 bases from J, with 15 bases between. The CDR3 nucleotides are TGTGCCAGCTCACCGCCGGGGGACGGACTACCCCTCCACTTT. The encoded protein is CASSPPGDGLPLHF.

The V and J genes are TRBV5-1 and TRBJ2-1; D remains unclear. With 0 bases removed from V and 13 bases from J, the gap between germline ends came to 8 bases. The CDR3 spans 11 residues. The V gene's germline CDR1 is SGHRS and CDR2 YFSETQ. CDR3 nucleotide sequence: TGCGCCAGCAGCTTGGACCGGAACCAGTTCTTC. Protein product: CASSLDRNQFF.

This chain uses TRBV28 with TRBJ1-6, with D perhaps TRBD1 (6 bases). The CDR3 has 17 residues. The ends were cut back, 7 bases at V and 8 bases at J, with 24 bases in the middle. The V gene's germline CDR1 is MDHEN and CDR2 SYDVKM. The CDR3 spells CASTRGAADPIYSPLHF. As DNA, the CDR3 is TGTGCCAGCACCCGGGGGGCCGCCGATCCCATATATTCACCCCTCCACTTT.

The CDR3 DNA reads TGCGCCAGCAGCCAAGGGACTAGAGAGACGCAGTATTTT. Translating gives CASSQGTRETQYF. The chain employs TRBV5-1 and TRBJ2-3; 8 bases fit TRBD2. The CDR3 consists of 13 residues. Losses at the gene ends were 4 bases for V and 9 bases for J; bases not matched to a gene: 7. Germline-derived CDR1 and CDR2 are SGHRS and YFSETQ.

V is TRBV19 and J is TRBJ1-4, with 8 bases identical to TRBD1. J was trimmed by 9 bases and V by 10 bases; bases with no gene match: 16. Germline V gene data show CDR1 as LNHDA and CDR2 as SQIVND (reference sequence). The CDR3 consists of 15 residues. CDR3 sequence: CATSPGTGKGKKLFF. The CDR3 region has the DNA TGTGCCACCTCACCTGGGACAGGCAAGGGGAAAAAACTGTTTTTT.

Only a few counts were recorded for this clone. The gene calls are TRBV21-1 and TRBJ2-3. TRBV21-1 is a pseudogene. The CDR3 is 20 residues long. The chain's CDR3 is CASSKLGDSLLFFSTDTQYF. The CDR3 nucleotides are TGTGCCAGCAGCAAATTGGGAGACAGTCTTCTCTTTTTTAGCACAGATACGCAGTATTTT.

The chain carries TRBV12-5 and TRBJ2-7; 7 bases are shared with TRBD1. V gave up 2 bases and J gave up 3 bases; unmatched junction bases: 1. CDR1 and CDR2 from the germline V gene are LGHNT and FRNRAP. The CDR3 loop spans 13 amino acids. CDR3 sequence (DNA): TGTGCTAGTGGTTTGTGGGACAGCTACGAGCAGTACTTC. Translation gives CASGLWDSYEQYF.

A word on this clone: The sample carries other DNA sequences with the same CDR3. The gene calls are TRBV2 and TRBJ1-5, with a weak D call TRBD1 (5 bases). V lost 6 bases, J lost 0 bases, and 6 bases lay in between. The CDR3 spans 13 residues. Germline V CDR1 and CDR2: SNHLY, FYNNEI. This chain's CDR3 is CASRGDSNQPQHF. The CDR3 DNA follows: TGTGCCAGCAGGGGGGATAGCAATCAGCCCCAGCATTTT.

The CDR3 coding sequence is TGCGCCAGCAGCCCCCGGACTCCGAACACTGAAGCTTTCTTT. Translating it yields CASSPRTPNTEAFF. J is TRBJ1-1 and V is TRBV5-1; D unclear. Trimming removed 4 bases at V and 1 base at J, with 11 bases between. The CDR3 totals 14 residues. Germline-derived CDR1 and CDR2 are SGHRS and YFSETQ.

This chain uses TRBV6-1 with TRBJ1-4; D remains unclear. CDR1 and CDR2 (germline): MNHNS, SASEGT. This CDR3 region has 15 residues. Trimming removed 3 bases at V and 10 bases at J, with 18 bases between. CDR3 nucleotides: TGTGCCAGCAGTGAGTTGGAGTGGTCGAGCGGAAAACTGTTTTTT. Its translation is CASSELEWSSGKLFF.

V and J are TRBV25-1 and TRBJ1-1, with 10 bases fitting TRBD1. The CDR3 extends over 12 amino acids. CDR1 MGHDK and CDR2 SYGVNS come from the germline V gene. Trimming took 6 bases from V and 11 from J; bases not matched to a gene: 6. Here the CDR3 reads CASRGSGQGAFF. Written as DNA, the CDR3 is TGTGCCAGCAGGGGGTCGGGACAGGGGGCTTTCTTT.

This clone was found once. The V gene is TRBV5-1, the J gene TRBJ2-5, with D possibly being TRBD2 (5 bases). CDR1 and CDR2 from the germline V gene are SGHRS and YFSETQ. Trimming left V 2 bases short and J 5 bases short, with 10 bases between. The CDR3 length is 13 residues. This CDR3 is CASSFTREETQYF. CDR3 coding DNA: TGCGCCAGCAGCTTTACAAGGGAGGAGACCCAGTACTTC.

This clone was picked up one time. This chain connects TRBV4-1 to TRBJ1-3; D uncertain. CDR3 length equals 16 residues. Trimming took off 0 bases at V and 2 bases at J, with 11 bases between the two ends. Germline lookup yields CDR1 MGHRA and CDR2 YSYEKL. CDR3 residues: CASSQDRREAGNTIYF. As DNA, the CDR3 is TGCGCCAGCAGCCAAGATCGAAGGGAGGCTGGAAACACCATATATTTT.

This clone appeared a single time. The V and J genes are TRBV4-3 and TRBJ2-7, with TRBD1 as a possible D gene (5 bases). Trimming left V 2 bases short and J 6 bases short, with 11 bases between. The CDR3 consists of 13 residues. The germline gives CDR1 LGHNA, CDR2 YSLEER. DNA of the CDR3: TGCGCCAGCAGCCAAAGTAGGGGCCTCGAGCAGTACTTC. It yields the protein CASSQSRGLEQYF.

A single count supports this clone. V and J are TRBV14 and TRBJ2-1; TRBD1 matches 9 bases. CDR1 SGHDN and CDR2 FVKESK come from the germline V gene. V dropped 1 base and J dropped 4; count of bases not matched to a gene: 8. This CDR3 region has 17 residues. The CDR3 spells CASSQALDRGYYNEQFF. CDR3 sequence (DNA): TGTGCCAGCAGCCAAGCCCTGGACAGGGGTTATTACAATGAGCAGTTCTTC.